A single sample gave rise to the 14 T cell receptor beta chains below, sequenced in a study of T-cell memory formation after mild COVID-19. Via MiXCR, TCRdb re-called the 5' RACE reads, giving one row per CDR3 protein. The repertoire holds hundreds of thousands of distinct CDR3 sequences, roughly 20% seen once, with around 12% in the top ten. Sequencing was done on a sample of PBMCs or a T cell subset sorted from them (not recorded which). These receptors were collected from an adult woman who had mild COVID-19 (a few samples of this study predate the infection). Cell type and time point are not known.

This chain connects TRBV6-2 or TRBV6-3 to TRBJ2-7, with TRBD1 as a possible D gene (5 bases). V shed 2 bases and J shed 2 bases, with 13 bases lying between them. Germline V gives CDR1 MNHEY, CDR2 SVGEGT. This CDR3 is built from 15 residues. CDR3 protein: CASSYGPGPPYEQYF. The CDR3 DNA reads TGTGCCAGCAGTTACGGGCCAGGGCCTCCCTACGAGCAGTACTTC.

This clonotype has only a few counts. This chain uses TRBV12-3 or TRBV12-4 with TRBJ1-5; possible D gene TRBD1, 5 bases. V shed 6 bases and J shed 3 bases, with 12 bases lying between them. CDR3 length: 14 residues. CDR3 bases: TGTGCCAGCAGATCGGACACCCTCAATCAGCCCCAGCATTTT. Amino acid sequence: CASRSDTLNQPQHF.

This chain joins TRBV5-1 and TRBJ1-1, with D maybe TRBD1 (6 bases). The CDR3 covers 15 residues. Trimming pared 0 bases from V and 2 bases from J, leaving 11 bases between. Germline CDR1 and CDR2: SGHRS and YFSETQ. Here the CDR3 DNA reads TGCGCCAGCAGCTTGGAGGGGGACCGCAACACTGAAGCTTTCTTT. Protein: CASSLEGDRNTEAFF.

This clonotype was observed a handful of times. V gene TRBV5-1 combines with J gene TRBJ2-3, with D possibly TRBD2 on 6 matching bases. Germline CDR1 SGHRS, CDR2 YFSETQ. Deletions cut 1 base from V and 0 bases from J, with 15 bases between. The CDR3 spans 17 residues. The CDR3: CASSLLRGQSSTDTQYF. As DNA, the CDR3 is TGCGCCAGCAGCTTGCTGCGGGGCCAAAGCAGCACAGATACGCAGTATTTT.

This clonotype was detected a few times. The chain is built from TRBV4-2 and TRBJ2-3; 8 bases match TRBD2. The CDR3 runs to 15 residues. Unmatched junction bases numbered 11, after V lost 6 bases and J lost 6 bases. Germline V gives CDR1 LGHNA, CDR2 YNFKEQ. DNA for the CDR3: TGTGCCAGCAGACGTACGGGGGGGGGCTTTGATACGCAGTATTTT. It yields the protein CASRRTGGGFDTQYF.

The chain is built from TRBV6-2 or TRBV6-3 and TRBJ2-7, with TRBD1 matching 8 bases. The CDR3 is made up of 15 amino acids. Germline trimming cut 5 bases from V and 1 base from J; bases unmatched to any gene: 7. Germline lookup yields CDR1 MNHEY and CDR2 SVGEGT. Here the CDR3 reads CASSDPGQASYEQYF. CDR3 in DNA: TGTGCCAGCAGTGACCCGGGACAGGCTTCCTACGAGCAGTACTTC.

The V call is TRBV12-3 or TRBV12-4, the J call TRBJ1-2, with TRBD1 matching 7 bases. The CDR3 length is 16 residues. V shed 7 bases, J shed 2 bases, and the junction held 13 bases outside the gene matches. The DNA for the CDR3 is TGTGCCAGCACCATGAATTACAAGGACAGGAACTATGGCTACACCTTC. Its translation is CASTMNYKDRNYGYTF.

Here the CDR3 DNA reads TGTGCCAGCAGCTTAACGGTGGGACTGAACACTGAAGCTTTCTTT. Encoded protein: CASSLTVGLNTEAFF. The chain links TRBV7-3 to TRBJ1-1; D is perhaps TRBD1 (5 bases). The CDR3 loop spans 15 amino acids. In germline, CDR1 is SGHTA, CDR2 FQGTGA. Deletions cut 0 bases from V and 0 bases from J, with 8 bases between.

The sample holds many counts of this clonotype. The gene calls are TRBV2 and TRBJ1-4; 7 nucleotides match TRBD1. Germline CDR1 is SNHLY and CDR2 is FYNNEI. V was pared by 6 bases and J by 8 bases, with 6 bases of the junction left unmatched. This CDR3 spans 13 amino acids. CDR3 loop: CASRTGLDEKLFF. The CDR3 DNA reads TGTGCCAGCAGGACAGGGTTGGACGAAAAACTGTTTTTT. Filled out from reference TRBV2 and TRBJ1-4, the complete variable domain reads EPEVTQTPSHQVTQMGQEVILRCVPISNHLYFYWYRQILGQKVEFLVSFYNNEISEKSEIFDDQFSVERPDGSNFTLKIRSTKLEDSAMYFCASRTGLDEKLFFGSGTQLSVL.

This clonotype was seen only a few times. The genes are TRBV7-9 and TRBJ2-4, with D perhaps TRBD1 (6 bases). Trimming stripped 0 bases from V and 9 bases from J, with 15 bases between. Germline V gene sequence: CDR1 SEHNR, CDR2 FQNEAQ (reference sequence). The CDR3 extends over 15 amino acids. The CDR3 protein is CASSLARQGIGIQYF. DNA for the CDR3: TGTGCCAGCAGCTTAGCCCGGCAGGGGATCGGCATTCAGTACTTC.

This sequence joins TRBV18 and TRBJ2-7; 9 bases align to TRBD1. CDR1 KGHSH and CDR2 LQKENI come from the germline V gene. The CDR3 sequence is 14 residues long. V was clipped by 1 base and J by 5 bases; unmatched bases: 3. CDR3 bases: TGTGCCAGCTCACCACAAACAGGGGGCAACGAGCAGTACTTC. Its translation is CASSPQTGGNEQYF.

In this sample, this clonotype turned up a few times. An end of the junction differs from the germline gene, which may be a read error. The chain has TRBV7-7 and TRBJ2-1; D is possibly TRBD1 (5 bases). Germline CDR1 reads SSHAT; CDR2 reads FNYEAQ (reference sequence). CDR3 size: 15 residues. The CDR3 DNA reads TGTGCTAGCAGCTTAGGGCAGGGCCCCGGCGATGAGCAGTTCTTC. Translation gives CASSLGQGPGDEQFF.

The chain joins TRBV11-2 to TRBJ2-2; 9 bases are a match to TRBD1. The CDR3 is made up of 15 amino acids. The germline CDR1 and CDR2 sequences are SGHAT and FQNNGV. V lost 6 bases, J lost 6 bases, and 8 bases stayed unmatched. CDR3 bases: TGTGCCAGCAGTCTTGGACAGGGGAAAGCCGGGGAGCTGTTTTTT. Residues: CASSLGQGKAGELFF.

This clonotype was detected only a few times. The chain links TRBV6-1 to TRBJ1-6; unclear D gene. The V end lost 6 bases, the J end lost 0 bases, and 6 bases lay between the germline ends. The germline V gene encodes CDR1 MNHNS and CDR2 SASEGT. The CDR3 extends over 14 amino acids. CDR3 amino acids: CASRESSYNSPLHF. Written as DNA, the CDR3 is TGTGCCAGCAGAGAGAGCTCCTATAATTCACCCCTCCACTTT.